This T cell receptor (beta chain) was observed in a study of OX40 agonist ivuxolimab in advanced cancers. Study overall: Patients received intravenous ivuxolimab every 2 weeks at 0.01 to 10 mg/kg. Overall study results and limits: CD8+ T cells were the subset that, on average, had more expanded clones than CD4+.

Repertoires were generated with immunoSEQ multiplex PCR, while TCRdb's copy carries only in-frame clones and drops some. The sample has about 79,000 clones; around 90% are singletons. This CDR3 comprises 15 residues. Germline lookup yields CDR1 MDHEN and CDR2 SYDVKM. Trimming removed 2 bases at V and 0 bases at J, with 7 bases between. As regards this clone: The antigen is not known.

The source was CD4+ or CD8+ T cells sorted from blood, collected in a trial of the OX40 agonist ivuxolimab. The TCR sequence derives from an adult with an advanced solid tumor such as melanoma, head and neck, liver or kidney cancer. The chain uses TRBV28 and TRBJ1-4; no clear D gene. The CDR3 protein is CASSLGGATNEKLFF. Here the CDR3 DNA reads TGTGCCAGCAGTTTAGGCGGGGCAACTAATGAAAAACTGTTTTTT.